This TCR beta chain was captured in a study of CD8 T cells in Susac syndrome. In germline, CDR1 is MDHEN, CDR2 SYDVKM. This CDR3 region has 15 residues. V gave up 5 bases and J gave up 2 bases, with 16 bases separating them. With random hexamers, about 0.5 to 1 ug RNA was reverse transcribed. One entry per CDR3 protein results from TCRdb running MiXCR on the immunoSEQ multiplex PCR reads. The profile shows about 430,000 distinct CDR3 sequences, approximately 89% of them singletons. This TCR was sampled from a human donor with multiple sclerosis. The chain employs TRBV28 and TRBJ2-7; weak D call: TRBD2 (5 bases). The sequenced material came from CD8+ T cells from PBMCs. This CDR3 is CASSTSVSVTYEQYF. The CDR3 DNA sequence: TGTGCCAGCAGTACCTCGGTTAGCGTAACCTACGAGCAGTACTTC.